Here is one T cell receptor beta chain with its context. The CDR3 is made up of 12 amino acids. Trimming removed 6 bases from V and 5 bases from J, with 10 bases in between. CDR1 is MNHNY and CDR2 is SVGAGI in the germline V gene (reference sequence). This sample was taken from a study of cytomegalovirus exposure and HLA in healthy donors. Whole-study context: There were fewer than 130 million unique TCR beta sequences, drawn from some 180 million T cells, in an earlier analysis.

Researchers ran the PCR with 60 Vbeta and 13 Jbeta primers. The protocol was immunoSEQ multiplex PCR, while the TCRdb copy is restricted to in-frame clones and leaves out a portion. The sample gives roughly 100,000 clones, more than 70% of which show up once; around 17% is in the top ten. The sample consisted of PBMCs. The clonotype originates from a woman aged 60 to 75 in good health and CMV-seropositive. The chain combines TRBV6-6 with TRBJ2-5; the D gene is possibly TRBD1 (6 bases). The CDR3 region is CASRQGGETQYF. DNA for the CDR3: TGTGCCAGCAGACAGGGTGGGGAGACCCAGTACTTC.